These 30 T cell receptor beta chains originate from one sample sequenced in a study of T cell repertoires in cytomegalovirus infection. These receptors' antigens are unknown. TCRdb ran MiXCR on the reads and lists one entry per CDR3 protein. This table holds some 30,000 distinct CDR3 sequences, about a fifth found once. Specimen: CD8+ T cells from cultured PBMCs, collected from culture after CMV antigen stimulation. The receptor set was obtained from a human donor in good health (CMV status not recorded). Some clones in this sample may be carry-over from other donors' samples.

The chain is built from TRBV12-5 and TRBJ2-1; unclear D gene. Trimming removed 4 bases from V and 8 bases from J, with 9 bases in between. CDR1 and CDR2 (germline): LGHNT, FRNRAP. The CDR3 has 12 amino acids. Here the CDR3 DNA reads TGTGCTAGTGGTTCGCGGAGAGATGAGCAGTTCTTC. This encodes CASGSRRDEQFF.

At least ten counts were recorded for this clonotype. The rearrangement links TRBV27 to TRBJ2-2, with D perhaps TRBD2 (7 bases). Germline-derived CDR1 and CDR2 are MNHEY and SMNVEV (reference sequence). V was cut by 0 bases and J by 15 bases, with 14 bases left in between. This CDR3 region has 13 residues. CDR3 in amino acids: CASSLSSGGRMFF. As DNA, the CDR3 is TGTGCCAGCAGTTTATCATCGGGGGGCAGGATGTTTTTT.

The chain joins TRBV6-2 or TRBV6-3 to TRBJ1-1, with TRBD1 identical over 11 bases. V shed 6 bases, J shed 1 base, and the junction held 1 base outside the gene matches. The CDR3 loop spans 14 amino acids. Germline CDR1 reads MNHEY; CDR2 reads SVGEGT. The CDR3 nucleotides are TGTGCCAGCAGGGGGACAGGGGGGAACACTGAAGCTTTCTTT. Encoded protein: CASRGTGGNTEAFF.

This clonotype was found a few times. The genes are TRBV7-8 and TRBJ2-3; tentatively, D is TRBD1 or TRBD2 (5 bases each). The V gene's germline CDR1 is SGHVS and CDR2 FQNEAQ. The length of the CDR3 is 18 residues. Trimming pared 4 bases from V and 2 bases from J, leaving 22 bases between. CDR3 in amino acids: CASSWSGTPKGSTDTQYF. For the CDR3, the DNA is TGTGCCAGCAGCTGGTCCGGGACCCCAAAAGGGTCCACAGATACGCAGTATTTT.

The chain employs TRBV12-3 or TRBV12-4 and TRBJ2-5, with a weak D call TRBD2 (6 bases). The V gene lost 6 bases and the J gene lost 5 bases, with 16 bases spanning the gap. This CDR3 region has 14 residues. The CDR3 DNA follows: TGTGCCAGCAGCCCCCTGGCGGGACGGGAGACCCAGTACTTC. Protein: CASSPLAGRETQYF.

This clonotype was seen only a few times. CDR3 coding DNA: TGTGCCAGCAGTCTGCGTGTAGACGACAGGACAGGGTCTGGGGCCAACGTCCTGACTTTC. It codes for CASSLRVDDRTGSGANVLTF. The V and J genes are TRBV27 and TRBJ2-6, with 8 positions matching TRBD1. CDR1 is MNHEY, CDR2 SMNVEV, per germline (reference sequence). The CDR3 sequence is 20 residues long. Unmatched junction bases numbered 16, after V lost 5 bases and J lost 1 base. The whole variable domain, filled in from reference TRBV27 and TRBJ2-6, reads EAQVTQNPRYLITVTGKKLTVTCSQNMNHEYMSWYRQDPGLGLRQIYYSMNVEVTDKGDVPEGYKVSRKEKRNFPLILESPSPNQTSLYFCASSLRVDDRTGSGANVLTFGAGSRLTVL.

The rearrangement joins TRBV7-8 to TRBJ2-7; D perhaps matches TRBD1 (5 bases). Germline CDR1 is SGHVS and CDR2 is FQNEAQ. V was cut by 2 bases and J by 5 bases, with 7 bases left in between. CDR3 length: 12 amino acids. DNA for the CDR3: TGTGCCAGCAGCTTAAAGGGGCACGAGCAGTACTTC. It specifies CASSLKGHEQYF.

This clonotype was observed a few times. CDR3 coding DNA: TGTGCCAGCAGTCGGACTAGCGCGGTCGGCACAGATACGCAGTATTTT. This encodes CASSRTSAVGTDTQYF. This chain joins TRBV6-2 or TRBV6-3 and TRBJ2-3; 9 bases align to TRBD2. Trimming removed 5 bases from V and 1 base from J; junction bases left unmatched: 7. This CDR3 spans 16 amino acids. CDR1 is MNHEY, CDR2 SVGEGT, per germline.

CDR3 nucleotides: TGTGCCAGCAGTTTTGTAGAGGGGGAGCAGTTCTTC. Protein sequence: CASSFVEGEQFF. The chain links TRBV12-3 or TRBV12-4 to TRBJ2-1; either TRBD1 or TRBD2 may supply D (5 bases each). The CDR3 covers 12 residues. The V end lost 3 bases, the J end lost 10 bases, and 10 bases lay between the germline ends.

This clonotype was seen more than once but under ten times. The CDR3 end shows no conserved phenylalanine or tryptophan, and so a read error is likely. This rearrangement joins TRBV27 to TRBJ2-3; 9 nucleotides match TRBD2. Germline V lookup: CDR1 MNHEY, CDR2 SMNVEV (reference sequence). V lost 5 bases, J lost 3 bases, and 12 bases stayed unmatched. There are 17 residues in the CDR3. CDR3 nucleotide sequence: TGTGCCAGCAGTATACTTAGCGGGGGAGCTCCGACAGATACGCAGTATCTT. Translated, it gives CASSILSGGAPTDTQYL.

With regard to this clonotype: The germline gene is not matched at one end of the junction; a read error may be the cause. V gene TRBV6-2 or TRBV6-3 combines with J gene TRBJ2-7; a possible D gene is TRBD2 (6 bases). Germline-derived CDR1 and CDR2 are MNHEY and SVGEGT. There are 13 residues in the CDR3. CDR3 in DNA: TGTGCCCGCAGTCCCGGGACTCCCTTGGGGCAGTACTTC. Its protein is CARSPGTPLGQYF.

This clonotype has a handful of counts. CDR3 DNA sequence: TGTGCCAGCAGTTACGAGGGGAGGTATGGCTACACCTTC. The encoded protein is CASSYEGRYGYTF. V gene TRBV6-6 combines with J gene TRBJ1-2, with D tentatively TRBD1 (5 bases). Germline assignment: CDR1 MNHNY and CDR2 SVGAGI (reference sequence). The CDR3 runs 13 residues. Trimming shortened V by 2 bases and J by 5 bases, and 9 bases separated the two germline ends.

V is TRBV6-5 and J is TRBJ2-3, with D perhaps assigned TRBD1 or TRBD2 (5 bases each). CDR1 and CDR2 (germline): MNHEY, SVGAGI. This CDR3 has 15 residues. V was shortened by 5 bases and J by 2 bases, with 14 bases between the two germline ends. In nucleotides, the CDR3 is TGTGCCAGCAGTCACACCGGGACGGTCACAGATACGCAGTATTTT. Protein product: CASSHTGTVTDTQYF.

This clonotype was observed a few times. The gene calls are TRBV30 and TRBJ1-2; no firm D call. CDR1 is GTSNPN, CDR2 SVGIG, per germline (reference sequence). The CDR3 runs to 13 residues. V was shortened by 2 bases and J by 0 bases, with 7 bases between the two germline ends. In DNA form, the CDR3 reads TGTGCCTGGAGTTACTCTCCTAACTATGGCTACACCTTC. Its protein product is CAWSYSPNYGYTF. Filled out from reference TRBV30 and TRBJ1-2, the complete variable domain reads SQTIHQWPATLVQPVGSPLSLECTVEGTSNPNLYWYRQAAGRGLQLLFYSVGIGQISSEVPQNLSASRPQDRQFILSSKKLLLSDSGFYLCAWSYSPNYGYTFGSGTRLTVV.

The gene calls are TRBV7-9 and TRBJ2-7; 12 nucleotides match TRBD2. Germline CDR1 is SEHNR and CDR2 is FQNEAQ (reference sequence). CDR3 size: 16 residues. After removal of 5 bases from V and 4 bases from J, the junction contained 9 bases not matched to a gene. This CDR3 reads CASSPDTSGGPYEQYF. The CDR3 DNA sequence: TGTGCCAGCAGCCCCGACACTAGCGGGGGGCCTTACGAGCAGTACTTC. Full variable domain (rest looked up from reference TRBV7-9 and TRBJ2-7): DTGVSQNPRHKITKRGQNVTFRCDPISEHNRLYWYRQTLGQGPEFLTYFQNEAQLEKSRLLSDRFSAERPKGSFSTLEIQRTEQGDSAMYLCASSPDTSGGPYEQYFGPGTRLTVT.

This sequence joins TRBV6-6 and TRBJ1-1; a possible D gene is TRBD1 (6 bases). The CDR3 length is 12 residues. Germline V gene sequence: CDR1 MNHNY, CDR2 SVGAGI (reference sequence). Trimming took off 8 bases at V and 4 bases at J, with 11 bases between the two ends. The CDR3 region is CASAQGPTEAFF. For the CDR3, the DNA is TGTGCCAGCGCACAGGGCCCCACTGAAGCTTTCTTT.

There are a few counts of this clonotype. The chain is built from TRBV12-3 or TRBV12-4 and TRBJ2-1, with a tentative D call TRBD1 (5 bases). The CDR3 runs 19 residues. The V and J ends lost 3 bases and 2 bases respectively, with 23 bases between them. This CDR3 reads CASSFSFSGGHLPYNEQFF. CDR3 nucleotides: TGTGCCAGCAGTTTTAGTTTTTCGGGTGGACATTTACCCTACAATGAGCAGTTCTTC.

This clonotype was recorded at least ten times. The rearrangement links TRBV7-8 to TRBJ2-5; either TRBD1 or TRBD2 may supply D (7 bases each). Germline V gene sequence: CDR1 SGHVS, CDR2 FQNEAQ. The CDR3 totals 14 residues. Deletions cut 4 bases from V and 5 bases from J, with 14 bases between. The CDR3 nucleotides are TGTGCCAGCAGCTATTTTCAGGGGGGGGAGACCCAGTACTTC. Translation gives CASSYFQGGETQYF.

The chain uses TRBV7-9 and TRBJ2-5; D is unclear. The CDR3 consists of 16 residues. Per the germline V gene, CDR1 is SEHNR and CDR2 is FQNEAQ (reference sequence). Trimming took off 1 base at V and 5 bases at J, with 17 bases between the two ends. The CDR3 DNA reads TGTGCCAGCAGCTTAGAGGGCGGTAACCAAGAGGAGACCCAGTACTTC. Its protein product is CASSLEGGNQEETQYF. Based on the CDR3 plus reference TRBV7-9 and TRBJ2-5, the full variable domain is DTGVSQNPRHKITKRGQNVTFRCDPISEHNRLYWYRQTLGQGPEFLTYFQNEAQLEKSRLLSDRFSAERPKGSFSTLEIQRTEQGDSAMYLCASSLEGGNQEETQYFGPGTRLLVL.

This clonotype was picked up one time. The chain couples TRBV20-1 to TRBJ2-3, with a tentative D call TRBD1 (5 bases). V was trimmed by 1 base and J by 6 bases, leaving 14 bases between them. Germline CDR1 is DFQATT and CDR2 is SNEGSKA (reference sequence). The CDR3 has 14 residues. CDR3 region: CSARVGQSGDTQYF. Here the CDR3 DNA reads TGCAGTGCTAGAGTGGGGCAGAGTGGGGATACGCAGTATTTT.

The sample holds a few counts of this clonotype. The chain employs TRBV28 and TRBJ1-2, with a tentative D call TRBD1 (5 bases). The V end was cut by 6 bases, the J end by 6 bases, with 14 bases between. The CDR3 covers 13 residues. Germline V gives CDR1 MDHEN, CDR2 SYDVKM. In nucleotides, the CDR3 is TGTGCCAGCAGCCGGGACTCTTGGGATGGCTACACCTTC. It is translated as CASSRDSWDGYTF.

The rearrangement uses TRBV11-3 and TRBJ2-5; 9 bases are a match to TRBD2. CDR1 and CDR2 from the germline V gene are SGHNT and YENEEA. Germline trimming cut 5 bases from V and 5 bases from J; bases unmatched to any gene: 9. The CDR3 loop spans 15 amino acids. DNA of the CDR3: TGTGCCAGCAGCCGGGGGGCGGGAGGGTCCGAGACCCAGTACTTC. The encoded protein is CASSRGAGGSETQYF.

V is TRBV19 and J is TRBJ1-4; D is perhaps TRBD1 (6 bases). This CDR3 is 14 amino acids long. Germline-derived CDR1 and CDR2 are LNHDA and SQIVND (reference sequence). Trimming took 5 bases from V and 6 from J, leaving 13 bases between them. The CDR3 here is CASSSGTTDEKLFF. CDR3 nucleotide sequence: TGTGCCAGTAGTTCCGGGACAACGGATGAAAAACTGTTTTTT.

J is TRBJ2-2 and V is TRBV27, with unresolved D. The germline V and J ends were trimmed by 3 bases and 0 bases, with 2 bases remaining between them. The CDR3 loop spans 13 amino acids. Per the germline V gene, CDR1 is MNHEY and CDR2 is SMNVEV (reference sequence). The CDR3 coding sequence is TGTGCCAGCAGTTTCCCGAACACCGGGGAGCTGTTTTTT. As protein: CASSFPNTGELFF.

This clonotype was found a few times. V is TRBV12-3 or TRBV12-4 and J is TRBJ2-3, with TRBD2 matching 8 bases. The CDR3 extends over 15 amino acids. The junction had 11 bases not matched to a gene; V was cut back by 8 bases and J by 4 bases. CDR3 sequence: CASRLRAGGADTQYF. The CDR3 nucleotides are TGTGCCAGCCGCCTGCGGGCGGGAGGCGCAGATACGCAGTATTTT.

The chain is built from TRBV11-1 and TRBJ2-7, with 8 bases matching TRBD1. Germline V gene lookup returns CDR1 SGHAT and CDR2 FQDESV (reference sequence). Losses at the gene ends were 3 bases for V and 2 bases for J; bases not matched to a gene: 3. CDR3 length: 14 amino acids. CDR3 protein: CASSFRDRTYEQYF. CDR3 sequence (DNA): TGTGCCAGCAGCTTCCGGGACAGGACCTACGAGCAGTACTTC.

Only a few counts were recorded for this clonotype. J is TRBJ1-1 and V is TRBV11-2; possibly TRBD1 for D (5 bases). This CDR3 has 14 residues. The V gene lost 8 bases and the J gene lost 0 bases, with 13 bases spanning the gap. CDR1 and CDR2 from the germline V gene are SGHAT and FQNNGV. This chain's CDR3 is CASSGGSLNTEAFF. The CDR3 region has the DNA TGTGCCAGCTCCGGGGGGAGCTTGAACACTGAAGCTTTCTTT.

CDR3 nucleotides: TGTGCCAGTAGTCCGGGCCCCGGAGGCGCAGATACGCAGTATTTT. Its translation is CASSPGPGGADTQYF. The chain carries TRBV19 and TRBJ2-3; D might be TRBD2 (5 bases). The CDR3 is 15 amino acids. The V end lost 5 bases, the J end lost 4 bases, and 16 bases lay between the germline ends. CDR1 LNHDA and CDR2 SQIVND come from the germline V gene (reference sequence).

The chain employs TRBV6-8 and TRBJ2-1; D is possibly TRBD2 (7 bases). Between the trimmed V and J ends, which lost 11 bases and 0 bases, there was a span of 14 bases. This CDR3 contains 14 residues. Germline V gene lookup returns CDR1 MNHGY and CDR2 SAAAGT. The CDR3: CASSGGPSYNEQFF. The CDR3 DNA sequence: TGTGCCTCGTCGGGGGGCCCCTCCTACAATGAGCAGTTCTTC.

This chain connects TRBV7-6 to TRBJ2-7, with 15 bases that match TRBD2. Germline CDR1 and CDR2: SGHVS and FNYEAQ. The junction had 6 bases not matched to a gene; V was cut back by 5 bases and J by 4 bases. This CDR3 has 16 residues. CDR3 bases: TGTGCCAGCAGCGCCGGACTAGCGGGGGGGCGGTACGAGCAGTACTTC. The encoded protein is CASSAGLAGGRYEQYF.